What follows are 28 T cell receptor beta chains derived from one specimen sequenced in a study of OX40 agonist ivuxolimab in advanced cancers. Method: immunoSEQ multiplex PCR; TCRdb's copy keeps in-frame clones and lacks some. The sample shows around 41,000 clones, around four fifths of them seen only once. The specimen was CD4+ or CD8+ T cells sorted from blood, collected in a trial of the OX40 agonist ivuxolimab. These receptors all stem from an adult with an advanced solid tumor such as melanoma, head and neck, liver or kidney cancer.

The chain couples TRBV6-5 to TRBJ1-5; the D is unclear. V was trimmed by 2 bases and J by 3 bases, leaving 5 bases between them. Germline-derived CDR1 and CDR2 are MNHEY and SVGAGI. The CDR3 is 13 residues long. The CDR3: CASSYRLNQPQHF. CDR3 DNA sequence: TGTGCCAGCAGTTACAGGCTCAATCAGCCCCAGCATTTT.

The V call is TRBV10-3, the J call TRBJ2-5; tentative D call: TRBD1 (5 bases). The CDR3 covers 15 residues. Trimming shortened V by 3 bases and J by 1 base, and 12 bases separated the two germline ends. The germline CDR1 and CDR2 sequences are ENHRY and SYGVKD. CDR3 residues: CAISDLDSGQETQYF. CDR3 in DNA: TGTGCCATCAGTGACCTTGACAGTGGCCAAGAGACCCAGTACTTC.

This clone has only one observation. The chain couples TRBV21-1 to TRBJ1-1; the D call TRBD1 from the table was never checked on the DNA. TRBV21-1 is listed as a pseudogene. The CDR3 extends over 14 amino acids. The CDR3 region is CASSPGTVFTEAFF. The CDR3 bases are TGTGCCAGCAGCCCCGGGACAGTGTTCACTGAAGCTTTCTTT.

The chain links TRBV29-1 to TRBJ1-1; a possible D gene is TRBD1 (5 bases). Germline lookup yields CDR1 SQVTM and CDR2 ANQGSEA. The CDR3 is 14 amino acids. V was pared by 1 base and J by 5 bases, with 14 bases between. The CDR3, as DNA: TGCAGCGTTGAAGTTATTGGGGGGGGAACTGAAGCTTTCTTT. This encodes CSVEVIGGGTEAFF. Using reference TRBV29-1 and TRBJ1-1 for the parts outside the CDR3, the full variable domain is SAVISQKPSRDICQRGTSLTIQCQVDSQVTMMFWYRQQPGQSLTLIATANQGSEATYESGFVIDKFPISRPNLTFSTLTVSNMSPEDSSIYLCSVEVIGGGTEAFFGQGTRLTVV.

This chain links TRBV29-1 with TRBJ2-5, with 8 bases matching TRBD2. The CDR3 contains 16 residues. The ends lost 5 bases at V and 4 bases at J; junction bases unmatched: 15. The germline V gene encodes CDR1 SQVTM and CDR2 ANQGSEA. The CDR3 here is CSVYTSGPILGETQYF. The CDR3 DNA reads as TGCAGCGTTTATACTAGCGGTCCTATATTGGGAGAGACCCAGTACTTC.

The chain links TRBV4-1 to TRBJ1-2; 11 bases are shared with TRBD1. Germline CDR1 reads MGHRA; CDR2 reads YSYEKL. The CDR3 loop spans 15 amino acids. V lost 6 bases and J lost 3; bases outside the gene matches: 6. CDR3 in amino acids: CASRTPGQGDYGYTF. DNA of the CDR3: TGCGCCAGCAGGACCCCGGGACAGGGGGACTATGGCTACACCTTC.

DNA of the CDR3: TGTGCCAGCAGGACAGGGGAAAGAACGGAGACCCAGTACTTC. Translation: CASRTGERTETQYF. The chain is built from TRBV5-6 and TRBJ2-5, with 8 nucleotides matching TRBD1. The CDR3 is 14 residues long. Germline CDR1 is SGHDT and CDR2 is YYEEEE. With 5 bases clipped from V and 5 bases from J, the junction kept 8 bases outside the gene matches.

The rearrangement uses TRBV28 and TRBJ2-7, with D hard to call. The germline gives CDR1 MDHEN, CDR2 SYDVKM. The CDR3 length is 13 residues. The ends were cut back, 6 bases at V and 3 bases at J, with 12 bases in the middle. Here the CDR3 reads CASRESYIYEQYF. The CDR3 DNA sequence: TGTGCCAGCAGAGAGAGTTATATCTACGAGCAGTACTTC.

The chain carries TRBV10-3 and TRBJ2-7; 7 bases are a match to TRBD2. Germline V lookup: CDR1 ENHRY, CDR2 SYGVKD. Trimming took 4 bases from V and 7 from J; bases not matched to a gene: 10. The CDR3 extends over 14 amino acids. The CDR3 DNA sequence: TGTGCCATCAGTGCGGCGGGAGAGGACAAGGAGCAGTACTTC. It specifies CAISAAGEDKEQYF.

The rearrangement links TRBV11-2 to TRBJ1-1; D is unresolved. The CDR3 extends over 14 amino acids. Trimming took 0 bases from V and 0 from J, leaving 5 bases between them. Germline V lookup: CDR1 SGHAT, CDR2 FQNNGV. The DNA of the CDR3 is TGTGCCAGCAGCTTAGACTCTTTGAACACTGAAGCTTTCTTT. Translation gives CASSLDSLNTEAFF.

V is TRBV29-1 and J is TRBJ2-7; 9 bases match TRBD2. Germline assignment: CDR1 SQVTM and CDR2 ANQGSEA. The CDR3 spans 13 residues. V shed 6 bases and J 6 bases; nucleotides not matched to a gene: 9. CDR3 in DNA: TGCAGCGTGGGTAGCGGGAGAGGGAGCGAGCAGTACTTC. Translation: CSVGSGRGSEQYF.

The chain couples TRBV5-5 to TRBJ1-1, with D possibly being TRBD1 (6 bases). The ends were cut back, 1 base at V and 5 bases at J, with 15 bases in the middle. From germline, CDR1 is SGHKS and CDR2 YYEKEE (reference sequence). The CDR3 is 15 residues long. DNA for the CDR3: TGTGCCAGCAGCTTGAACTGGGGGGGCGCGACTGAAGCTTTCTTT. Translating it yields CASSLNWGGATEAFF.

V gene TRBV6-5 combines with J gene TRBJ2-7; D not certain. Germline values: CDR1 MNHEY, CDR2 SVGAGI. This CDR3 spans 13 amino acids. Trimming took off 9 bases at V and 2 bases at J, with 14 bases between the two ends. CDR3 region: CASFKPQTYEQYF. In DNA, the CDR3 is TGTGCCAGTTTCAAACCCCAAACCTACGAGCAGTACTTC.

Relative to its sample, this clone is medium-sized. The CDR3 loop is CASSGRAKDEQFF. The CDR3 coding sequence is TGTGCCAGCAGCGGGAGAGCTAAGGATGAGCAGTTCTTC. This chain joins TRBV28 and TRBJ2-1, with D perhaps TRBD2 (6 bases). Trimming shortened V by 6 bases and J by 8 bases, and 14 bases separated the two germline ends. CDR3 length: 13 amino acids. The germline V gene has CDR1 MDHEN and CDR2 SYDVKM.

The gene calls are TRBV11-3 and TRBJ2-4; D is possibly TRBD1 or TRBD2 (6 bases each). The CDR3 runs 16 residues. Germline CDR1 SGHNT, CDR2 YENEEA. The V gene lost 5 bases and the J gene lost 3 bases, with 17 bases spanning the gap. For the CDR3, the DNA is TGTGCCAGCAGCAAAGGGGGGAGTTATGGCAAAAACATTCAGTACTTC. Encoded protein: CASSKGGSYGKNIQYF. Full variable domain (rest looked up from reference TRBV11-3 and TRBJ2-4): EAGVVQSPRYKIIEKKQPVAFWCNPISGHNTLYWYLQNLGQGPELLIRYENEEAVDDSQLPKDRFSAERLKGVDSTLKIQPAELGDSAVYLCASSKGGSYGKNIQYFGAGTRLSVL.

V is TRBV5-8 and J is TRBJ1-2; D is perhaps TRBD1 (5 bases). V shed 0 bases and J shed 8 bases, with 11 bases lying between them. The germline V gene has CDR1 SGHTS and CDR2 YDEGEE. The CDR3 has 13 amino acids. CDR3 amino acids: CASSLAPGYGYTF. CDR3 bases: TGTGCCAGCAGCTTGGCCCCAGGGTACGGCTACACCTTC.

This clone is medium-sized in the sample. This chain joins TRBV6-6 and TRBJ1-5; no reliable D call. Trimming left V 6 bases short and J 3 bases short, with 9 bases between. Germline loops: CDR1 MNHNY, CDR2 SVGAGI (reference sequence). This CDR3 spans 13 amino acids. The CDR3 loop is CASSPTDNQPQHF. Here the CDR3 DNA reads TGTGCCAGCAGCCCCACCGACAATCAGCCCCAGCATTTT.

The genes are TRBV4-2 and TRBJ1-4; 7 positions agree with TRBD1. Germline V lookup: CDR1 LGHNA, CDR2 YNFKEQ. Trimming removed 0 bases from V and 8 bases from J; junction bases left unmatched: 18. The CDR3 is 19 amino acids. The CDR3 DNA sequence: TGTGCCAGCAGCCAAGACCCGCTGCTATTAGGGGGCACGGTGGAAAAACTGTTTTTT. Its protein product is CASSQDPLLLGGTVEKLFF.

The J gene is TRBJ2-3, the V gene TRBV29-1; a possible D gene is TRBD2 (6 bases). V lost 7 bases to trimming and J lost 2 bases, with 16 bases between them. The CDR3 consists of 14 residues. CDR1 SQVTM and CDR2 ANQGSEA come from the germline V gene. In DNA, the CDR3 is TGCAGCGCTGGGTCTAGCGACATCACAGATACGCAGTATTTT. Translation gives CSAGSSDITDTQYF.

This chain links TRBV7-8 with TRBJ2-2, with 9 bases aligning to TRBD2. Trimming removed 8 bases from V and 5 bases from J; junction bases left unmatched: 15. The CDR3 runs to 17 residues. The germline CDR1 and CDR2 sequences are SGHVS and FQNEAQ. The CDR3 is CASLGGSGSVGTGELFF. The CDR3 region has the DNA TGTGCCAGCCTGGGGGGTAGCGGGAGCGTAGGAACCGGGGAGCTGTTTTTT.

This sequence joins TRBV7-3 and TRBJ1-2; 8 nucleotides match TRBD1. Trimming cost V 4 bases and J 6 bases; bases outside gene matches: 4. This CDR3 contains 13 residues. Germline CDR1 is SGHTA and CDR2 is FQGTGA. The CDR3 is CASSSGQGHGYTF. DNA of the CDR3: TGTGCCAGCAGCTCAGGACAGGGCCATGGCTACACCTTC.

The chain is built from TRBV11-3 and TRBJ1-2; D is uncertain. Germline lookup yields CDR1 SGHNT and CDR2 YENEEA. The V end was cut by 4 bases, the J end by 4 bases, with 22 bases between. CDR3 size: 17 residues. For the CDR3, the DNA is TGTGCCAGCAGCTCATCCAGGAGTGAACGATTGACCTATGGCTACACCTTC. Translating it yields CASSSSRSERLTYGYTF.

The rearrangement links TRBV7-9 to TRBJ1-6; 7 nucleotides line up with TRBD1. Germline V lookup: CDR1 SEHNR, CDR2 FQNEAQ (reference sequence). CDR3 length equals 14 residues. V trimming: 3 bases; J trimming: 8 bases; junction bases outside the gene matches: 4. In DNA form, the CDR3 reads TGTGCCAGCAGCTTGGGACAGTTAGATTCACCCCTCCACTTT. It codes for CASSLGQLDSPLHF.

The CDR3 is CASSSSAGLPEAFF. The CDR3 coding sequence is TGTGCCAGCAGTTCAAGCGCCGGGCTCCCTGAAGCTTTCTTT. This sequence joins TRBV28 and TRBJ1-1; D not resolved. The CDR3 sequence is 14 residues long. Germline CDR1 reads MDHEN; CDR2 reads SYDVKM. V was pared by 4 bases and J by 6 bases, with 15 bases between.

This chain uses TRBV7-3 with TRBJ2-7; 10 bases are shared with TRBD2. In germline, CDR1 is SGHTA, CDR2 FQGTGA. The CDR3 runs 14 residues. The ends lost 5 bases at V and 2 bases at J; junction bases unmatched: 3. In DNA, the CDR3 is TGTGCCAGCAGCCAGCGGGAGGGCCCCTACGAGCAGTACTTC. Translating gives CASSQREGPYEQYF.

The CDR3 nucleotides are TGTGCCAGCAGTTTAGTGGACGGGTCACCCCTCCACTTT. Its protein is CASSLVDGSPLHF. The chain recombines TRBV27 with TRBJ1-6; D gene ambiguous. Deletions cut 2 bases from V and 10 bases from J, with 9 bases between. The CDR3 spans 13 residues. CDR1 and CDR2 from the germline V gene are MNHEY and SMNVEV (reference sequence).

J is TRBJ2-1 and V is TRBV11-2; D is possibly TRBD1 or TRBD2 (5 bases each). Trimming stripped 4 bases from V and 9 bases from J, with 7 bases between. Germline V gene data show CDR1 as SGHAT and CDR2 as FQNNGV. The CDR3 runs to 11 residues. The CDR3 sequence is CASSSGTEQFF. As DNA, the CDR3 is TGTGCCAGCAGCTCCGGGACTGAGCAGTTCTTC.

The J gene is TRBJ2-1, the V gene TRBV11-3, with D uncertain. V lost 3 bases to trimming and J lost 1 base, with 7 bases between them. Germline CDR1 and CDR2: SGHNT and YENEEA. The length of the CDR3 is 14 residues. In nucleotides, the CDR3 is TGTGCCAGCAGCTTGGCGTTATCCTACAATGAGCAGTTCTTC. It yields the protein CASSLALSYNEQFF.